This entry lists 28 T cell receptor beta chains sequenced from one sample in a study of T cells in Graves' hyperthyroidism and ophthalmopathy (dated by TCRdb to about 2019). The library was obtained by multiplex PCR. Sequencing instrument: Illumina HiSeq 2000. TCR beta CDR3 regions were amplified from RNA transcripts. The TCR CDR3 was subjected to a first round of RT-PCR using the HTBI primer set and the Qiagen OneStep RT-PCR kit. Clones were called with MiXCR by TCRdb after fastp trimmed the public reads at Q25, and only in-frame beta chains were retained. Entries are consolidated by CDR3 protein sequence, retaining the most common genes and DNA. The sample table holds more than 500,000 distinct CDR3 sequences, of which around 15% were seen once. About 4.5% of the sample goes to the ten largest clones. The source material was blood. The receptors shown here come from a woman aged 40-49 years with Graves' ophthalmopathy.

V and J are TRBV2 and TRBJ2-7; D is possibly TRBD1 (5 bases). The ends were cut back, 2 bases at V and 0 bases at J, with 11 bases in the middle. CDR3 length: 15 amino acids. Per the germline V gene, CDR1 is SNHLY and CDR2 is FYNNEI. CDR3 sequence (DNA): TGTGCCAGCAGTGAATATGGGGCCCGCTCCTACGAGCAGTACTTC. It translates to CASSEYGARSYEQYF.

This clonotype was counted ten times or more. One end of the junction is discordant with germline, which a read error may explain. This chain joins TRBV7-2 and TRBJ2-7; no firm D call. From germline, CDR1 is SGHTA and CDR2 FQGNSA. The length of the CDR3 is 14 residues. The CDR3 loop is CASSFSRDSNEQYF. CDR3 DNA: TGTGCCAGCAGCTTTAGCCGAGACTCCAACGAGCAGTACTTC.

This clonotype has ten or more counts. This CDR3 is CASKGGTYEQYF. CDR3 bases: TGTGCCAGCAAGGGGGGAACCTACGAGCAGTACTTC. The rearrangement uses TRBV28 and TRBJ2-7; D may correspond to TRBD1 or TRBD2 (6 bases each). From germline, CDR1 is MDHEN and CDR2 SYDVKM. Trimming stripped 7 bases from V and 2 bases from J, with 9 bases between. The CDR3 extends over 12 amino acids.

This clonotype was picked up many times. The genes are TRBV27 and TRBJ2-2, with 7 bases aligning to TRBD1. CDR3 length: 14 amino acids. Germline CDR1 and CDR2: MNHEY and SMNVEV (reference sequence). The ends lost 8 bases at V and 7 bases at J; junction bases unmatched: 10. The CDR3 sequence: CASGEGAQIGELFF. CDR3 nucleotide sequence: TGTGCCAGCGGCGAGGGGGCGCAGATCGGGGAGCTGTTTTTT.

This clonotype was found a few times. V usage is TRBV20-1 and J usage is TRBJ1-1, with D perhaps TRBD1 (5 bases). This CDR3 has 14 residues. Trimming removed 1 base at V and 4 bases at J, with 13 bases between. Germline CDR1 reads DFQATT; CDR2 reads SNEGSKA (reference sequence). In nucleotides, the CDR3 is TGCAGTGCTAGAGTTCAGGGTAGGCGCACTGAAGCTTTCTTT. This gives the protein CSARVQGRRTEAFF.

This clonotype was counted at least ten times. The chain carries TRBV28 and TRBJ2-7; D is perhaps TRBD1 (5 bases). Germline CDR1 is MDHEN and CDR2 is SYDVKM. With 4 bases removed from V and 0 bases from J, the gap between germline ends came to 16 bases. The CDR3 consists of 16 residues. The chain's CDR3 is CASSSMSIGASYEQYF. Written as DNA, the CDR3 is TGTGCCAGCAGTTCCATGAGTATTGGGGCCTCCTACGAGCAGTACTTC.

The V and J genes are TRBV4-3 and TRBJ2-7, with 8 nucleotides matching TRBD1. The V segment lost 3 bases and the J segment 2 bases; nucleotides outside the gene matches: 9. Germline CDR1 and CDR2: LGHNA and YSLEER. The CDR3 runs to 16 residues. CDR3 in amino acids: CASSHGTGGITYEQYF. The CDR3, as DNA: TGCGCCAGCAGCCACGGAACAGGGGGTATCACCTACGAGCAGTACTTC.

This sequence joins TRBV5-1 and TRBJ2-5; 7 bases are a match to TRBD1. Germline CDR1 and CDR2: SGHRS and YFSETQ. V trimming: 3 bases; J trimming: 2 bases; junction bases outside the gene matches: 7. This CDR3 has 15 amino acids. The CDR3 DNA sequence: TGCGCCAGCAGCTCCCCGGGACAGTTACAAGAGACCCAGTACTTC. Translated: CASSSPGQLQETQYF.

This clonotype came up many times. The genes are TRBV5-1 and TRBJ2-2; no firm D call. This CDR3 spans 14 amino acids. CDR1 is SGHRS and CDR2 is YFSETQ in the germline V gene. Trimming removed 4 bases at V and 0 bases at J, with 7 bases between. The CDR3 bases are TGCGCCAGCAGCACCGACCCGAACACCGGGGAGCTGTTTTTT. It is translated as CASSTDPNTGELFF.

As concerns this clonotype: Just one base apart from a much larger clone, this may be a read error. The rearrangement joins TRBV12-3 or TRBV12-4 to TRBJ1-1; D is ambiguous. This CDR3 is 13 amino acids long. V shed 6 bases and J shed 7 bases, with 15 bases lying between them. The CDR3 sequence: CASRRAIRDEAFF. The CDR3 coding sequence is TGTGCCAGCAGACGGGCAATTCGCGATGAAGCTTTCTTT.

Many counts were recorded for this clonotype. The chain is built from TRBV28 and TRBJ1-2; no definite D call. CDR1 MDHEN and CDR2 SYDVKM come from the germline V gene. V lost 6 bases and J lost 2, with 10 bases in between. The CDR3 totals 13 residues. The CDR3 sequence is CASSPHGNYGYTF. Here the CDR3 DNA reads TGTGCCAGCAGCCCGCATGGAAACTATGGCTACACCTTC.

The sample holds many counts of this clonotype. The chain carries TRBV20-1 and TRBJ2-2; TRBD1 matches at 7 bases. In germline, CDR1 is DFQATT, CDR2 SNEGSKA (reference sequence). With V trimmed by 3 bases and J by 5 bases, 6 bases remained unmatched. This CDR3 contains 14 residues. The CDR3 sequence is CSARSTGVTGELFF. CDR3 nucleotides: TGCAGTGCTAGGTCCACAGGGGTTACCGGGGAGCTGTTTTTT.

This clonotype appeared a few times. Relative to the germline gene, one junction end is altered; a read error may explain this. The chain has TRBV6-1 and TRBJ2-7; TRBD1 matches at 7 bases. The V gene's germline CDR1 is MNHNS and CDR2 SASEGT. CDR3 length: 14 amino acids. The CDR3 DNA reads TGTGCCAGCGGTCCAGACAGGGTCTCCTACGGGCAGTACTTC. Its protein is CASGPDRVSYGQYF.

This clonotype was recorded many times. CDR3 in amino acids: CASSMGQSYEQYF. As DNA, the CDR3 is TGTGCCAGCAGTATGGGACAGTCCTACGAGCAGTACTTC. This rearrangement joins TRBV12-3 or TRBV12-4 to TRBJ2-7, with 7 bases fitting TRBD1. There are 13 residues in the CDR3. The V and J ends lost 5 bases and 1 base, in that order; junction bases with no gene match: 2.

This clonotype was counted at least ten times. The chain combines TRBV12-3 or TRBV12-4 with TRBJ1-5; 7 bases are a match to TRBD1. The V gene end was trimmed by 6 bases and the J gene end by 1 base; junction bases not matched to a gene: 12. This CDR3 is built from 17 residues. The CDR3 loop is CASSPQLGGSSNQPQHF. DNA for the CDR3: TGTGCCAGCAGCCCCCAGTTAGGGGGCTCCAGCAATCAGCCCCAGCATTTT.

This chain uses TRBV28 with TRBJ1-2; no definite D call. CDR1 is MDHEN and CDR2 is SYDVKM in the germline V gene. The CDR3 loop spans 13 amino acids. V lost 5 bases, J lost 13 bases, and 20 bases lay in between. This CDR3 is CASSKSPTPYCTF. The CDR3 DNA sequence: TGTGCCAGCAGTAAGAGCCCAACGCCCTACTGCACCTTC.

The sample holds many counts of this clonotype. This rearrangement joins TRBV7-9 to TRBJ1-5; D possibly corresponds to TRBD1 (5 bases). Germline assignment: CDR1 SEHNR and CDR2 FQNEAQ (reference sequence). The CDR3 has 14 amino acids. V gave up 5 bases and J gave up 3 bases, with 11 bases separating them. The CDR3 DNA is TGTGCCAGCAGCCCTCGGGACCACAATCAGCCCCAGCATTTT. Translated, it gives CASSPRDHNQPQHF.

This clonotype was recorded at least ten times. V and J are TRBV28 and TRBJ2-2; D tentatively reads TRBD1 or TRBD2 (5 bases each). Per germline, CDR1 MDHEN and CDR2 SYDVKM. CDR3 size: 15 residues. Trimming left V 3 bases short and J 7 bases short, with 15 bases between. This CDR3 is CASSLPFSGGGELFF. The CDR3 nucleotides read TGTGCCAGCAGTTTGCCTTTTTCTGGGGGCGGGGAGCTGTTTTTT. The variable domain in full, completed from reference TRBV28 and TRBJ2-2, reads DVKVTQSSRYLVKRTGEKVFLECVQDMDHENMFWYRQDPGLGLRLIYFSYDVKMKEKGDIPEGYSVSREKKERFSLILESASTNQTSMYLCASSLPFSGGGELFFGEGSRLTVL.

This clonotype was observed many times. The rearrangement joins TRBV12-3 or TRBV12-4 to TRBJ2-7; D is possibly TRBD1 or TRBD2 (6 bases each). Trimming pared 1 base from V and 2 bases from J, leaving 9 bases between. This CDR3 region has 14 residues. The CDR3 reads CASSLGGATYEQYF. The CDR3 nucleotides read TGTGCCAGCAGTTTAGGGGGGGCCACCTACGAGCAGTACTTC.

This clonotype was counted many times. The genes are TRBV20-1 and TRBJ2-2; 7 bases map to TRBD2. V lost 1 base to trimming and J lost 0 bases; unmatched junction nucleotides: 5. The CDR3 consists of 16 residues. Germline lookup yields CDR1 DFQATT and CDR2 SNEGSKA (reference sequence). Here the CDR3 DNA reads TGCAGTGCTAGAGTGGGAGGGGCCACGAACACCGGGGAGCTGTTTTTT. As protein: CSARVGGATNTGELFF.

This clonotype was observed once. A much larger clonotype is one base distant, so this may be a read error. The chain has TRBV27 and TRBJ2-7; 10 bases align to TRBD1. CDR3 length: 15 residues. In germline, CDR1 is MNHEY, CDR2 SMNVEV (reference sequence). The V segment lost 6 bases and the J segment 2 bases; nucleotides outside the gene matches: 7. In DNA, the CDR3 is TGTGCCAGCAGCTTTGGGACAGGGGTTACCTACGAGCAGTACTTC. Its translation: CASSFGTGVTYEQYF.

This clonotype was observed at least ten times. This chain links TRBV30 with TRBJ2-2, with a possible D match to TRBD2 (5 bases). The germline V and J ends were trimmed by 0 bases and 8 bases, with 7 bases remaining between them. Looked up from germline, CDR1 is GTSNPN and CDR2 is SVGIG (reference sequence). CDR3 length: 12 amino acids. The CDR3 DNA reads as TGTGCCTGGAGTGTAGGAGGAGGGGAGCTGTTTTTT. Translating gives CAWSVGGGELFF.

In this sample, this clonotype turned up many times. This sequence joins TRBV12-3 or TRBV12-4 and TRBJ1-1, with D maybe TRBD1 (5 bases). Trimming removed 6 bases from V and 0 bases from J, with 17 bases in between. This CDR3 spans 16 amino acids. The DNA of the CDR3 is TGTGCCAGCAGAGCGGGGCAGGGAGGTATGAACACTGAAGCTTTCTTT. It is translated as CASRAGQGGMNTEAFF.

The V call is TRBV28, the J call TRBJ1-1; no definite D call. This CDR3 is 13 amino acids long. V dropped 8 bases and J dropped 7 bases, with 17 bases sitting between them. Germline V gives CDR1 MDHEN, CDR2 SYDVKM. In DNA form, the CDR3 reads TGTGCCAGCTCGCCACACTCGAAGGTTGAAGCTTTCTTT. Its translation: CASSPHSKVEAFF.

This clonotype was picked up many times. The rearrangement links TRBV20-1 to TRBJ2-7; TRBD1 is a possible D gene (6 bases). CDR1 is DFQATT and CDR2 is SNEGSKA in the germline V gene (reference sequence). This CDR3 has 15 amino acids. The V gene lost 1 base and the J gene lost 2 bases, with 15 bases spanning the gap. CDR3 nucleotide sequence: TGCAGTGCTAGAGCTGGAGACAGGAGCACCTACGAGCAGTACTTC. Its protein product is CSARAGDRSTYEQYF.

This clonotype was counted many times. The V and J genes are TRBV2 and TRBJ1-1, with D maybe TRBD1 (5 bases). This CDR3 comprises 13 residues. V gave up 3 bases and J gave up 7 bases, with 12 bases separating them. From germline, CDR1 is SNHLY and CDR2 FYNNEI. CDR3 sequence (DNA): TGTGCCAGCAGTGACAGGGTGGGAGATGAAGCTTTCTTT. It yields the protein CASSDRVGDEAFF.

This clonotype was seen many times. The V call is TRBV7-2, the J call TRBJ1-1; tentatively, D is TRBD1 (6 bases). V dropped 5 bases and J dropped 1 base, with 14 bases sitting between them. The V gene's germline CDR1 is SGHTA and CDR2 FQGNSA. This CDR3 has 15 amino acids. The CDR3 DNA reads as TGTGCCAGCAGCCTGGCGACAGGTGGGAACACTGAAGCTTTCTTT. Translating it yields CASSLATGGNTEAFF. Full variable domain (outside the CDR3, taken from reference TRBV7-2 and TRBJ1-1): GAGVSQSPSNKVTEKGKDVELRCDPISGHTALYWYRQSLGQGLEFLIYFQGNSAPDKSGLPSDRFSAERTGGSVSTLTIQRTQQEDSAVYLCASSLATGGNTEAFFGQGTRLTVV.

In this sample, this clonotype turned up many times. The J gene is TRBJ1-1, the V gene TRBV19; unclear D gene. With 4 bases removed from V and 3 bases from J, the gap between germline ends came to 9 bases. The CDR3 covers 13 residues. CDR1 is LNHDA and CDR2 is SQIVND in the germline V gene (reference sequence). DNA of the CDR3: TGTGCCAGTAGTAGGATGTCTCACACTGAAGCTTTCTTT. This sequence encodes CASSRMSHTEAFF.